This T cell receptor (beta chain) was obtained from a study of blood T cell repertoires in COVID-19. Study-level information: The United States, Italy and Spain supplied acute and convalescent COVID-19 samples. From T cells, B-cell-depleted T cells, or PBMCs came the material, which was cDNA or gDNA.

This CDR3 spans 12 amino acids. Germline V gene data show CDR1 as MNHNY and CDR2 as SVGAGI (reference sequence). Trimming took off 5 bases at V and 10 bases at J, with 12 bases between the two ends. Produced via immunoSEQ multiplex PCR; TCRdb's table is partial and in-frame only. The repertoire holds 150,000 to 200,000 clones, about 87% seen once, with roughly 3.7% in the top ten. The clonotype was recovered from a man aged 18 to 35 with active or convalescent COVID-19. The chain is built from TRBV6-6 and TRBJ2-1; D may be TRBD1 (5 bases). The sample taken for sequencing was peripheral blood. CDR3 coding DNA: TGTGCCAGCAGTCCTCTAGACAGCGAGCAGTTCTTC. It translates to CASSPLDSEQFF.